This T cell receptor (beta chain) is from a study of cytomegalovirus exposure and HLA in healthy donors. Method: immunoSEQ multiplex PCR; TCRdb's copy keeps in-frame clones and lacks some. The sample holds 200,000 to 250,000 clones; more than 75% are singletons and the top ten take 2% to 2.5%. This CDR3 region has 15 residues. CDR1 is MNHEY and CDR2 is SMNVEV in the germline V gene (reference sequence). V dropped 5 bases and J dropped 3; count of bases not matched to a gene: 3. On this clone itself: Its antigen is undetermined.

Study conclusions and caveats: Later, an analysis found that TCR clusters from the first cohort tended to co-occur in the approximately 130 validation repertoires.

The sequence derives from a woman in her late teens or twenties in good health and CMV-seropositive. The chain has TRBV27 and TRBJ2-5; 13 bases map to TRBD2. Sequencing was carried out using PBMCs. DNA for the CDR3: TGTGCCAGCAGTCGGACTAGCGGGAGCAAAGAGACCCAGTACTTC. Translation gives CASSRTSGSKETQYF.